Sequencing of this T cell receptor delta chain was carried out in a study of gamma-delta T cells after stem cell transplantation. As regards this clone: Additional DNA sequences in this sample encode the identical CDR3.

J was trimmed by 1 base and V by 1 base; bases with no gene match: 14. Germline loops: CDR1 GEAIGNYY, CDR2 EKD. The CDR3 sequence is 19 residues long. TCRdb ran CATT on the RT-PCR reads. The sample lists about 2,500 delta-chain clones, around 40% occurring once. The sample consisted of gamma-delta T cells. The chain combines TRDV2 with TRDJ1; 10 nucleotides agree with TRDD3. The TCR originated in a human donor. It is not recorded whose cells these are; they may come from a transplant donor. The CDR3 DNA sequence: TGTGCCTGTGACACGGTAGGAGAGACTGGGGGATCCAGCACCGATAAACTCATCTTT. Translated, it gives CACDTVGETGGSSTDKLIF.